These 14 T cell receptor beta chains originate from one sample sequenced in a study of blood T cell repertoires in COVID-19. TCRdb's copy holds only in-frame clones and misses some; the assay was immunoSEQ multiplex PCR. The data hold 350,000 to 400,000 clones, with approximately 93% observed a single time. Sequencing was done on a sample of PBMCs or T cells enriched from blood (not recorded which). The source of these receptors is a woman between 35 and 50 years old who had been exposed to COVID-19.

The chain carries TRBV9 and TRBJ2-3, with D possibly being TRBD2 (5 bases). V lost 3 bases and J 2 bases, leaving 13 bases between the germline ends. The CDR3 is 15 amino acids. Germline CDR1 is SGDLS and CDR2 is YYNGEE. In DNA form, the CDR3 reads TGTGCCAGCAGCGCGGACTGGCCAAACACAGATACGCAGTATTTT. Protein sequence: CASSADWPNTDTQYF.

The V call is TRBV30, the J call TRBJ1-2, with a tentative D call TRBD1 (5 bases). The V end lost 7 bases, the J end lost 1 base, and 16 bases lay between the germline ends. CDR1 and CDR2 from the germline V gene are GTSNPN and SVGIG (reference sequence). CDR3 length equals 14 residues. As DNA, the CDR3 is TGTGCCTCCTACCGACAGAGCCTTAACTATGGCTACACCTTC. Translated: CASYRQSLNYGYTF.

This clone turned up a few times. The rearrangement links TRBV19 to TRBJ2-1; 8 bases match TRBD2. Germline-derived CDR1 and CDR2 are LNHDA and SQIVND (reference sequence). V lost 5 bases and J lost 5; bases outside the gene matches: 14. The CDR3 sequence is 17 residues long. DNA for the CDR3: TGTGCCAGTAGTTCCCCGGGGGGGGGCAGTGGCGACAATGAGCAGTTCTTC. Protein sequence: CASSSPGGGSGDNEQFF.

This chain connects TRBV6-1 to TRBJ1-1; 7 nucleotides agree with TRBD1. The ends lost 11 bases at V and 5 bases at J; junction bases unmatched: 8. The CDR3 has 12 amino acids. Germline-derived CDR1 and CDR2 are MNHNS and SASEGT. CDR3 bases: TGTGCCTCACAGGGACAGATTACTGAAGCTTTCTTT. It encodes CASQGQITEAFF.

The chain joins TRBV9 to TRBJ1-1; D possibly corresponds to TRBD1 (5 bases). The CDR3 contains 13 residues. CDR1 SGDLS and CDR2 YYNGEE come from the germline V gene. V lost 4 bases and J 6 bases, leaving 13 bases between the germline ends. In DNA form, the CDR3 reads TGTGCCAGCAGCCCCCGGTGGGGGGCTGAAGCTTTCTTT. Translation: CASSPRWGAEAFF. Filled out from reference TRBV9 and TRBJ1-1, the complete variable domain reads DSGVTQTPKHLITATGQRVTLRCSPRSGDLSVYWYQQSLDQGLQFLIQYYNGEERAKGNILERFSAQQFPDLHSELNLSSLELGDSALYFCASSPRWGAEAFFGQGTRLTVV.

The chain links TRBV18 to TRBJ2-6, with TRBD1 identical over 9 bases. With V trimmed by 1 base and J by 4 bases, 8 bases remained unmatched. The CDR3 loop spans 18 amino acids. Germline CDR1 KGHSH, CDR2 LQKENI. CDR3 loop: CASSPLRTGESGANVLTF. The CDR3 nucleotides read TGTGCCAGCTCACCACTCAGGACAGGGGAATCAGGGGCCAACGTCCTGACTTTC.

The chain uses TRBV10-1 and TRBJ1-1; 9 bases line up with TRBD1. The J segment lost 4 bases and the V segment lost 7 bases, leaving 7 bases of the junction unmatched. Per germline, CDR1 WNHNN and CDR2 SYGVQD (reference sequence). The CDR3 runs to 14 residues. This CDR3 reads CASTPDRGGTEAFF. The CDR3 DNA reads as TGCGCCAGCACCCCGGACAGGGGAGGCACTGAAGCTTTCTTT.

The J gene is TRBJ1-4, the V gene TRBV3-1 (or the pseudogene TRBV3-2); D possibly corresponds to TRBD1 (5 bases). CDR3 length: 15 residues. Trimming removed 3 bases from V and 4 bases from J, with 12 bases in between. The germline V gene encodes CDR1 LGHDT and CDR2 YNNKEL (reference sequence). The CDR3 protein is CASSQRGGVNEKLFF. Here the CDR3 DNA reads TGTGCCAGCAGCCAGCGAGGAGGGGTTAATGAAAAACTGTTTTTT.

The J gene is TRBJ1-5, the V gene TRBV15; D ambiguous. V was pared by 0 bases and J by 0 bases, with 6 bases between. This CDR3 is 15 amino acids long. Germline CDR1 LNHNV, CDR2 YYDKDF (reference sequence). CDR3: CATSRERGSNQPQHF. CDR3 sequence (DNA): TGTGCCACCAGCAGAGAACGAGGTAGCAATCAGCCCCAGCATTTT.

This chain links TRBV28 with TRBJ2-7; D might be TRBD2 (5 bases). CDR3 length equals 15 residues. V lost 5 bases and J lost 0, with 14 bases in between. Germline V gene sequence: CDR1 MDHEN, CDR2 SYDVKM. CDR3 bases: TGTGCCAGCAGTCCCCGGAGCGGAGGCTCCTACGAGCAGTACTTC. This codes for CASSPRSGGSYEQYF.

The chain employs TRBV19 and TRBJ2-1; D gene ambiguous. CDR3 length: 15 residues. Germline V lookup: CDR1 LNHDA, CDR2 SQIVND (reference sequence). V was pared by 1 base and J by 4 bases, with 11 bases between. CDR3: CASSIGVFRYNEQFF. DNA of the CDR3: TGTGCCAGTAGTATAGGAGTTTTTAGATACAATGAGCAGTTCTTC.

V is TRBV21-1 and J is TRBJ2-7; the DNA was not compared with TRBD2, the D call given in the table. TRBV21-1 is a pseudogene locus. The CDR3 has 16 amino acids. The chain's CDR3 is CASSKKRSGGIYEQYF. CDR3 bases: TGTGCCAGCAGCAAAAAAAGGTCGGGAGGTATCTACGAGCAGTACTTC.

The chain links TRBV30 to TRBJ2-7; a possible D gene is TRBD1 (6 bases). The germline V gene has CDR1 GTSNPN and CDR2 SVGIG (reference sequence). The CDR3 runs 16 residues. V lost 2 bases, J lost 2 bases, and 19 bases lay in between. The CDR3 region has the DNA TGTGCCTGGAGTTCCGGGACACCATTCTTGACCTACGAGCAGTACTTC. Its protein is CAWSSGTPFLTYEQYF.

The chain recombines TRBV5-1 with TRBJ1-1, with a weak D call TRBD1 (5 bases). From germline, CDR1 is SGHRS and CDR2 YFSETQ. This CDR3 is 12 amino acids long. V was cut by 4 bases and J by 2 bases, with 6 bases left in between. The CDR3 sequence is CASSDRNTEAFF. The CDR3 DNA reads TGCGCCAGCAGCGACAGAAACACTGAAGCTTTCTTT.